This T cell receptor (beta chain) originates from a study of T cell repertoires in cytomegalovirus infection. Whole-study context: Both a matching HLA type and CMV infection were indicated by public TCR beta signatures. Study findings and constraints: The ex vivo response was dominated by HLA-C-restricted CMV-specific TCR beta clonotypes. The cumulative frequency of public TCR beta families distinguished individuals who carried CMV together with the relevant HLA.

In the case of this clonotype: Antigen specificity is unknown.

TCRdb reprocessed the reads with MiXCR, giving one entry per CDR3 protein. The data hold approximately 500,000 distinct CDR3 sequences, with approximately 15% observed a single time. This TCR was sampled from a human donor in good health (CMV status not recorded). Some clones in this sample may be carry-over from other donors' samples. The material sequenced was CD8+ T cells from PBMCs.

The CDR3 reads CASSLRGWGNEKLFF. The CDR3, as DNA: TGTGCCAGCAGCTTAAGGGGTTGGGGTAATGAAAAACTGTTTTTT. The chain carries TRBV14 and TRBJ1-4, with D possibly being TRBD1 (5 bases). Germline CDR1 and CDR2: SGHDN and FVKESK. Trimming shortened V by 5 bases and J by 4 bases, and 14 bases separated the two germline ends. There are 15 residues in the CDR3.